This T cell receptor beta chain is drawn from a study of OX40 agonist ivuxolimab in advanced cancers. At the level of the study: Eligibility admitted prior anti-PD-1, anti-PD-L1 or anti-CTLA-4 therapy; roughly 37% had some. Whole-study findings and limits: Partial responders at 0.1-3.0 mg/kg showed near-lowest clonal expansion. CD8+ T cells showed, on average, more clonal expansion than CD4+ cells.

Using immunoSEQ multiplex PCR, the repertoire was profiled, and TCRdb retains in-frame clones only, with some absent. The table includes around 77,000 clones, over 85% detected once. The germline V gene has CDR1 LNHDA and CDR2 SQIVND (reference sequence). Between the trimmed V and J ends, which lost 1 base and 6 bases, there was a span of 19 bases. This CDR3 has 17 amino acids. For this clone: The antigen remains unidentified.

J is TRBJ1-5 and V is TRBV19; D might be TRBD1 (5 bases). The TCR sequence derives from an adult with an advanced solid tumor such as melanoma, head and neck, liver or kidney cancer. Here the sequenced sample was CD4+ or CD8+ T cells sorted from blood, taken in a trial of the OX40 agonist ivuxolimab. CDR3 region: CASSIGGRPAEGQPQHF. DNA of the CDR3: TGTGCCAGTAGTATAGGGGGCAGGCCCGCCGAGGGTCAGCCCCAGCATTTT.